Shown below are 7 T cell receptor beta chains from a single sample sequenced in a study of blood T cell repertoires in COVID-19. Using immunoSEQ multiplex PCR, the repertoire was profiled, and TCRdb retains in-frame clones only, with some absent. This table has 90,000 to 120,000 clones, roughly 84% appearing once. What was sequenced was peripheral blood. These receptors were obtained from a human donor in a cohort sampled during active COVID-19.

The chain joins TRBV7-2 to TRBJ2-7; 8 bases map to TRBD2. CDR1 SGHTA and CDR2 FQGNSA come from the germline V gene. Trimming took 3 bases from V and 5 from J; bases not matched to a gene: 3. CDR3 length: 13 residues. CDR3 in DNA: TGTGCCAGCAGCTTGTTCGGGGGGGACGAGCAGTACGTC. It is translated as CASSLFGGDEQYV.

This clone occurred a few times. As DNA, the CDR3 is TGTGCCAGCAGTTACACTAGCGGGAGGGCCTTCTACGAGCAGTACTTC. Protein sequence: CASSYTSGRAFYEQYF. This chain links TRBV6-2 or TRBV6-3 with TRBJ2-7; 13 bases match TRBD2. The V and J ends lost 2 bases and 3 bases, in that order; junction bases with no gene match: 4. The CDR3 is 16 amino acids. The germline V gene has CDR1 MNHEY and CDR2 SVGEGT.

This clone occurred once. This chain uses TRBV3-1 (or the pseudogene TRBV3-2) with TRBJ2-4; a possible D gene is TRBD2 (5 bases). The V gene's germline CDR1 is LGHDT and CDR2 YNNKEL (reference sequence). This CDR3 contains 17 residues. V was trimmed by 2 bases and J by 3 bases, leaving 17 bases between them. The CDR3 reads CASSQFPSQSGKNIQYF. CDR3 sequence (DNA): TGTGCCAGCAGCCAATTTCCCAGCCAAAGCGGCAAAAACATTCAGTACTTC.

The chain joins TRBV9 to TRBJ2-3; possibly TRBD1 for D (5 bases). This CDR3 contains 13 residues. In germline, CDR1 is SGDLS, CDR2 YYNGEE. V lost 4 bases to trimming and J lost 4 bases, with 10 bases between them. CDR3 residues: CASSRTWADTQYF. For the CDR3, the DNA is TGTGCCAGCAGCCGGACATGGGCAGATACGCAGTATTTT.

V usage is TRBV7-2 and J usage is TRBJ2-5; 10 positions match TRBD1. J was trimmed by 7 bases and V by 5 bases; bases with no gene match: 13. This CDR3 contains 16 residues. Germline CDR1 reads SGHTA; CDR2 reads FQGNSA. CDR3: CASSISGQGFWGTQYF. In nucleotides, the CDR3 is TGTGCCAGCAGCATATCGGGACAGGGGTTTTGGGGGACCCAGTACTTC.

V and J are TRBV7-2 and TRBJ1-5; D gene ambiguous. The CDR3 sequence is 13 residues long. The germline V gene encodes CDR1 SGHTA and CDR2 FQGNSA. V was pared by 5 bases and J by 8 bases, with 13 bases between. The CDR3 here is CASSRDGREPQHF. In DNA form, the CDR3 reads TGTGCCAGCAGCCGCGACGGGAGGGAGCCCCAGCATTTT.

The CDR3: CASSYSTDTQYF. For the CDR3, the DNA is TGTGCCAGCTCCTACAGCACAGATACGCAGTATTTT. The chain recombines TRBV18 with TRBJ2-3; D not certain. The CDR3 totals 12 residues. The ends were cut back, 6 bases at V and 0 bases at J, with 4 bases in the middle. CDR1 is KGHSH, CDR2 LQKENI, per germline.